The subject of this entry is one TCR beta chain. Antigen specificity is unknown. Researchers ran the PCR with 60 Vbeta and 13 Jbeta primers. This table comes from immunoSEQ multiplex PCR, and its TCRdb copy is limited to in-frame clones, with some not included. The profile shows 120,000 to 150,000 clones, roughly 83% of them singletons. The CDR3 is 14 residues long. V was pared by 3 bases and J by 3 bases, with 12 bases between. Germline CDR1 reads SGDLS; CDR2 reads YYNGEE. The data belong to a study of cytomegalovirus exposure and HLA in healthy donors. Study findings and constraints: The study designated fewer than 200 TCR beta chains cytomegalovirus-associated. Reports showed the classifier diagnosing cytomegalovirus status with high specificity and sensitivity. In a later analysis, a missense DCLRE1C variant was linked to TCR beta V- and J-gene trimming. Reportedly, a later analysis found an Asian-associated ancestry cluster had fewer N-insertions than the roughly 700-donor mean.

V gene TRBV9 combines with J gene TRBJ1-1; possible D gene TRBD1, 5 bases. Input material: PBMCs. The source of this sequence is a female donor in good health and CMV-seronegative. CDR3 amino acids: CASSAAGIHTEAFF. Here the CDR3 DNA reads TGTGCCAGCAGCGCTGCAGGGATCCACACTGAAGCTTTCTTT. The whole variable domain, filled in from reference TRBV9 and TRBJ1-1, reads DSGVTQTPKHLITATGQRVTLRCSPRSGDLSVYWYQQSLDQGLQFLIQYYNGEERAKGNILERFSAQQFPDLHSELNLSSLELGDSALYFCASSAAGIHTEAFFGQGTRLTVV.